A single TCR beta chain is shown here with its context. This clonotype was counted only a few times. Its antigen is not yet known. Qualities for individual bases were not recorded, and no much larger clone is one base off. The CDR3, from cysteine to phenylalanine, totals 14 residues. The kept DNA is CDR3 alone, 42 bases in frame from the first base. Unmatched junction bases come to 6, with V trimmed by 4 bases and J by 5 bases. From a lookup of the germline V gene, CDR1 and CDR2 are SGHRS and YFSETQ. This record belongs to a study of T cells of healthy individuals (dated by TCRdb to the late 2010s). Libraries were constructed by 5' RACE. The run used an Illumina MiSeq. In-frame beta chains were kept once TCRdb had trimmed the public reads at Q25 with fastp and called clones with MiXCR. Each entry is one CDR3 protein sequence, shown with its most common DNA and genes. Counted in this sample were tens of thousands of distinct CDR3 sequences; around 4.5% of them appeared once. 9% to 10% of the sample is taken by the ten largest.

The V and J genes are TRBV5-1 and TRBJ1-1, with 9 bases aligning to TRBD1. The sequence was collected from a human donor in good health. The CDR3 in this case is CASSRDRGMTEAFF. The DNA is TGCGCCAGCAGCCGAGACAGGGGGATGACTGAAGCTTTCTTT.